The 21 T cell receptor beta chains presented below share a single source sample, sequenced in a study of cytomegalovirus exposure and HLA in healthy donors. Researchers ran the PCR with 60 Vbeta and 13 Jbeta primers. The table came from immunoSEQ multiplex PCR; TCRdb's copy has only in-frame clones and leaves some out. The sample yields about 70,000 clones, approximately 68% seen once. Sequencing input: PBMCs. The receptor source for this set is a woman under 40 in good health and CMV-seronegative.

The chain carries TRBV27 and TRBJ1-2, with TRBD1 as a possible D gene (6 bases). Trimming cost V 3 bases and J 8 bases, with 13 bases left between them. This CDR3 has 13 amino acids. Germline-derived CDR1 and CDR2 are MNHEY and SMNVEV (reference sequence). For the CDR3, the DNA is TGTGCCAGCAGTTTCCAGGGGATGAGGGGCTACACCTTC. Translation: CASSFQGMRGYTF.

This clone was picked up a small number of times. The chain employs TRBV2 and TRBJ2-1; 8 bases are shared with TRBD2. CDR3 length: 15 residues. The germline V gene has CDR1 SNHLY and CDR2 FYNNEI. V was clipped by 3 bases and J by 7 bases; unmatched bases: 8. This CDR3 reads CASSETGGAGNEQFF. The CDR3 DNA is TGTGCCAGCAGTGAGACCGGGGGGGCAGGAAATGAGCAGTTCTTC.

This chain joins TRBV12-5 and TRBJ2-2; TRBD2 might be the D (6 bases). This CDR3 region has 17 residues. Trimming left V 2 bases short and J 6 bases short, with 19 bases between. Looked up from germline, CDR1 is LGHNT and CDR2 is FRNRAP. CDR3 loop: CASGLSRTMLDPGELFF. The CDR3 DNA sequence: TGTGCTAGTGGTTTGTCCAGGACTATGCTGGACCCCGGGGAGCTGTTTTTT.

The DNA of the CDR3 is TGTGCCAGCAGCCAACTGACAGGAGAAGCTTTCTTT. It encodes CASSQLTGEAFF. V usage is TRBV6-5 and J usage is TRBJ1-1, with a possible D match to TRBD1 (6 bases). Germline CDR1 is MNHEY and CDR2 is SVGAGI. Trimming stripped 6 bases from V and 8 bases from J, with 13 bases between. There are 12 residues in the CDR3.

This sequence joins TRBV2 and TRBJ2-7; 12 bases are a match to TRBD2. Germline-derived CDR1 and CDR2 are SNHLY and FYNNEI. The CDR3 has 14 residues. The V and J ends lost 6 bases and 2 bases, in that order; junction bases with no gene match: 2. CDR3 residues: CASRGLAGTYEQYF. DNA of the CDR3: TGTGCCAGCAGGGGACTAGCGGGTACCTACGAGCAGTACTTC.

The V and J genes are TRBV5-5 and TRBJ2-5; 8 nucleotides align to TRBD1. This CDR3 contains 14 residues. V dropped 4 bases and J dropped 1; count of bases not matched to a gene: 3. The germline V gene has CDR1 SGHKS and CDR2 YYEKEE (reference sequence). CDR3 loop: CASSQQGAQETQYF. CDR3 coding DNA: TGTGCCAGCAGCCAGCAGGGGGCCCAAGAGACCCAGTACTTC. The variable domain in full, completed from reference TRBV5-5 and TRBJ2-5, reads DAGVTQSPTHLIKTRGQQVTLRCSPISGHKSVSWYQQVLGQGPQFIFQYYEKEERGRGNFPDRFSARQFPNYSSELNVNALLLGDSALYLCASSQQGAQETQYFGPGTRLLVL.

The chain uses TRBV13 and TRBJ1-1; D perhaps matches TRBD1 (5 bases). Trimming took 7 bases from V and 3 from J, leaving 12 bases between them. Germline CDR1 reads PRHDT; CDR2 reads FYEKMQ (reference sequence). CDR3 length equals 13 residues. The CDR3 DNA reads as TGTGCCAGCATAAGCGGGGCTCACACTGAAGCTTTCTTT. Protein product: CASISGAHTEAFF.

The chain is built from TRBV10-3 and TRBJ1-5; D remains unclear. The CDR3 has 15 amino acids. Trimming removed 3 bases at V and 1 base at J, with 10 bases between. CDR1 and CDR2 from the germline V gene are ENHRY and SYGVKD. The CDR3 loop is CAISDPGGSNQPQHF. In DNA, the CDR3 is TGTGCCATCAGTGATCCAGGCGGGAGCAATCAGCCCCAGCATTTT.

This chain joins TRBV5-1 and TRBJ1-1; no clear D gene. The germline V gene has CDR1 SGHRS and CDR2 YFSETQ. The CDR3 is 11 residues long. Trimming took off 4 bases at V and 7 bases at J, with 8 bases between the two ends. In DNA form, the CDR3 reads TGCGCCAGCAGCCAAGGAGGTGAAGCTTTCTTT. Encoded protein: CASSQGGEAFF. The variable domain in full, with the rest retrieved from reference TRBV5-1 and TRBJ1-1, is KAGVTQTPRYLIKTRGQQVTLSCSPISGHRSVSWYQQTPGQGLQFLFEYFSETQRNKGNFPGRFSGRQFSNSRSEMNVSTLELGDSALYLCASSQGGEAFFGQGTRLTVV.

This chain links TRBV11-2 with TRBJ1-1; TRBD1 aligns across 8 bases. CDR1 and CDR2 from the germline V gene are SGHAT and FQNNGV. The J segment lost 9 bases and the V segment lost 4 bases, leaving 4 bases of the junction unmatched. This CDR3 contains 12 residues. The CDR3: CASSSGGLQAFF. The CDR3 bases are TGTGCCAGCAGCTCAGGGGGCCTTCAAGCTTTCTTT.

The rearrangement links TRBV7-2 to TRBJ1-1; no firm D call. The length of the CDR3 is 13 residues. Germline V gives CDR1 SGHTA, CDR2 FQGNSA. V lost 3 bases to trimming and J lost 1 base, with 6 bases between them. CDR3 region: CASSFRGNTEAFF. In DNA form, the CDR3 reads TGTGCCAGCAGCTTTCGGGGGAACACTGAAGCTTTCTTT.

The gene calls are TRBV7-3 and TRBJ2-3, with a weak D call TRBD2 (6 bases). Trimming took off 4 bases at V and 5 bases at J, with 10 bases between the two ends. Germline assignment: CDR1 SGHTA and CDR2 FQGTGA. The CDR3 loop spans 13 amino acids. The CDR3 loop reads CASSWSSVDTQYF. The CDR3, as DNA: TGTGCCAGCAGCTGGTCTAGCGTAGATACGCAGTATTTT. The full variable domain, in which reference TRBV7-3 and TRBJ2-3 provide the parts outside the CDR3, is GAGVSQTPSNKVTEKGKYVELRCDPISGHTALYWYRQSLGQGPEFLIYFQGTGAADDSGLPNDRFFAVRPEGSVSTLKIQRTERGDSAVYLCASSWSSVDTQYFGPGTRLTVL.

The chain is built from TRBV18 and TRBJ1-4; 8 bases match TRBD1. V lost 3 bases, J lost 8 bases, and 8 bases stayed unmatched. The germline gives CDR1 KGHSH, CDR2 LQKENI. The CDR3 consists of 15 residues. The DNA of the CDR3 is TGTGCCAGCTCACCTAATCAGGGGGCAGGGGAAAAACTGTTTTTT. Encoded protein: CASSPNQGAGEKLFF.

The chain employs TRBV15 and TRBJ2-1; D might be TRBD2 (6 bases). The V and J ends lost 5 bases and 3 bases respectively, with 20 bases between them. From germline, CDR1 is LNHNV and CDR2 YYDKDF (reference sequence). This CDR3 region has 17 residues. The CDR3 here is CATSADGWGERYNEQFF. CDR3 nucleotides: TGTGCCACCAGCGCAGACGGTTGGGGGGAGCGCTACAATGAGCAGTTCTTC.

This clone appeared a single time. The V call is TRBV25-1, the J call TRBJ1-6; 8 bases align to TRBD1. CDR1 is MGHDK, CDR2 SYGVNS, per germline. Losses at the gene ends were 5 bases for V and 0 bases for J; bases not matched to a gene: 3. The CDR3 runs to 16 residues. The CDR3 sequence: CASSRTGYSYNSPLHF. In nucleotides, the CDR3 is TGTGCCAGCAGTCGGACAGGGTACTCCTATAATTCACCCCTCCACTTT. Filled out from reference TRBV25-1 and TRBJ1-6, the complete variable domain reads EADIYQTPRYLVIGTGKKITLECSQTMGHDKMYWYQQDPGMELHLIHYSYGVNSTEKGDLSSESTVSRIRTEHFPLTLESARPSHTSQYLCASSRTGYSYNSPLHFGNGTRLTVT.

This chain links TRBV11-2 with TRBJ2-3, with 8 bases that match TRBD2. CDR3 size: 15 residues. Germline lookup yields CDR1 SGHAT and CDR2 FQNNGV. The V segment lost 1 base and the J segment 6 bases; nucleotides outside the gene matches: 6. The CDR3 DNA reads TGTGCCAGCAGCTTAGCGGGGGGGCCATCGGATACGCAGTATTTT. This encodes CASSLAGGPSDTQYF.

This clone has just a few counts. This chain links TRBV5-4 with TRBJ2-4; D is perhaps TRBD2 (5 bases). The CDR3 runs to 14 residues. In germline, CDR1 is SGHNT, CDR2 YYREEE (reference sequence). V was shortened by 7 bases and J by 1 base, with 12 bases between the two germline ends. CDR3 loop: CASGMSGAKNIQYF. For the CDR3, the DNA is TGTGCCAGCGGGATGTCGGGGGCCAAAAACATTCAGTACTTC.

The chain links TRBV6-1 to TRBJ2-1; possibly TRBD2 for D (5 bases). The CDR3 contains 13 residues. CDR1 and CDR2 (germline): MNHNS, SASEGT. Trimming removed 4 bases from V and 7 bases from J, with 11 bases in between. The CDR3 sequence is CASSVGLANEQFF. The CDR3 coding sequence is TGTGCCAGCAGTGTGGGCCTAGCAAATGAGCAGTTCTTC.

The chain has TRBV7-6 and TRBJ2-2; TRBD2 matches 10 bases. Losses at the gene ends were 7 bases for V and 4 bases for J; bases not matched to a gene: 12. This CDR3 spans 17 amino acids. The germline V gene has CDR1 SGHVS and CDR2 FNYEAQ. CDR3 DNA sequence: TGTGCCAGCACCCTGAGCGGGGGGGCCCCCCCCACCGGGGAGCTGTTTTTT. This codes for CASTLSGGAPPTGELFF.

The chain joins TRBV9 to TRBJ2-7; 11 bases are shared with TRBD2. The CDR3 spans 14 residues. Germline CDR1 SGDLS, CDR2 YYNGEE. The ends lost 4 bases at V and 5 bases at J; junction bases unmatched: 5. CDR3 nucleotide sequence: TGTGCCAGCAGCTTTACTAGCGGGGGTAACGAGCAGTACTTC. Translating gives CASSFTSGGNEQYF.

The chain carries TRBV9 and TRBJ2-5; D possibly corresponds to TRBD1 (8 bases). Germline-derived CDR1 and CDR2 are SGDLS and YYNGEE. Trimming removed 4 bases at V and 4 bases at J, with 14 bases between. The CDR3 has 14 amino acids. This CDR3 is CASSPQGGAETQYF. The CDR3 DNA sequence: TGTGCCAGCAGCCCACAGGGGGGGGCAGAGACCCAGTACTTC. Full variable domain (remainder filled in from reference TRBV9 and TRBJ2-5): DSGVTQTPKHLITATGQRVTLRCSPRSGDLSVYWYQQSLDQGLQFLIQYYNGEERAKGNILERFSAQQFPDLHSELNLSSLELGDSALYFCASSPQGGAETQYFGPGTRLLVL.